This T cell receptor beta chain was sequenced for a study of post-analysis software for immune sequencing data. About the research overall: Progressive-relapsing, secondary progressive and relapsing-remitting multiple sclerosis were among the disease courses included. Study-level points and caveats: Samples from a shared batch, those prepared together, strongly co-clustered by F measure. Comparison with controls showed significantly lower normalized Chao1 diversity in multiple sclerosis patients. TRBV5-6, TRBV5-1 and TRBV20-1 belonged to a set of about five TRBV segments that were more frequent in patients than controls.

Unique molecular identifiers tagged the TCR beta cDNA libraries. With about 0.95 to 10 million T cells as the source, roughly 500,000 cDNA molecules resulted. MiXCR, run by TCRdb on the PCR reads, gives a single entry per CDR3 protein. Of around 770,000 distinct CDR3 sequences listed, roughly 46% are singletons. The CDR3 extends over 15 amino acids. Unmatched junction bases numbered 13, after V lost 5 bases and J lost 6 bases. Germline CDR1 reads SQVTM; CDR2 reads ANQGSEA. About this clonotype: Its antigen is unidentified.

The chain is built from TRBV29-1 and TRBJ2-3, with TRBD1 matching over 8 bases. Sequencing used blood. The receptor comes from a girl aged 10-17 years with multiple sclerosis. The DNA for the CDR3 is TGCAGCGTTACTCAAGACAGGGGAGGAGGGGATACGCAGTATTTT. This codes for CSVTQDRGGGDTQYF.